The clone carrying this T cell receptor (beta chain) was detected only once. Its antigen is unidentified. This sample was included in a study of cytomegalovirus exposure and HLA in healthy donors. Study-level results: Later on, analysis showed that most CMV-associated TCR beta chains appeared to be HLA-restricted. Researchers had no immune exposure information except CMV serostatus available.

Looked up from germline, CDR1 is SGHAT and CDR2 is FQNNGV. The V segment lost 3 bases and the J segment 4 bases; nucleotides outside the gene matches: 5. The CDR3 loop spans 14 amino acids. PCR amplification relied on 60 Vbeta primers (plus 13 Jbeta primers). Sequencing was performed with immunoSEQ multiplex PCR; in TCRdb, only in-frame clones are kept and a portion is missing. The sample lists under 100,000 clones, around 77% occurring once. The chain links TRBV11-2 to TRBJ1-2; TRBD1 matches at 7 bases. The origin of this receptor is a boy between 10 and 17 years old in good health and CMV-seronegative. Sample: PBMCs. CDR3 residues: CASSFGTAAYGYTF. The CDR3 DNA reads as TGTGCCAGCAGCTTTGGGACAGCCGCCTATGGCTACACCTTC.